The T cell receptor beta chain described here comes from a study of circulating CD8 cells and anti-PD-1 response in melanoma. Study-wide background: Patients received intravenous nivolumab, 3 mg/kg, every 2 weeks.

Using approximately 15 ng of total RNA, TCR libraries were made with the QIAseq Immune Repertoire TCR panel. MiXCR, run by TCRdb on the reads, gives a single entry per CDR3 protein. The sample holds about 2,000 distinct CDR3 sequences, about 7% seen once. Live CD3+CD8+TCRalphabeta+ cells were sorted into four subsets by PD-1 and/or TIGIT. The germline gives CDR1 SGHTA, CDR2 FQGNSA. V lost 3 bases to trimming and J lost 5 bases; unmatched junction nucleotides: 13. CDR3 length: 17 residues. This clonotype rates as medium-sized (0.01 to 0.1%). The gene calls are TRBV7-2 and TRBJ2-1; 7 nucleotides line up with TRBD2. Source: CD8+ T cells from PBMCs, taken at baseline or after one month of anti-PD-1 therapy (not recorded which). This TCR was sampled from a human donor with melanoma. CDR3 loop: CASSFRPTAGLNNEQFF. The CDR3 DNA sequence: TGTGCCAGCAGCTTCCGACCTACAGCGGGACTGAACAATGAGCAGTTCTTC.